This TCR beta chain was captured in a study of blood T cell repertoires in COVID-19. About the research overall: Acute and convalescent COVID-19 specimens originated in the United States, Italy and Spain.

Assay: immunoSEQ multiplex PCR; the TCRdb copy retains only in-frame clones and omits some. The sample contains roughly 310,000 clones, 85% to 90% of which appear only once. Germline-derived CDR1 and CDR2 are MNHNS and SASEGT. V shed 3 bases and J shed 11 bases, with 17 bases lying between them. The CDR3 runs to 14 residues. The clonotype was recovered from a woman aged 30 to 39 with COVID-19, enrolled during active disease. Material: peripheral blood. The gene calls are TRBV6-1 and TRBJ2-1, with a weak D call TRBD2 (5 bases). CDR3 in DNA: TGTGCCAGCAGTGAGCCGTGGGGAGCCCTCCAGCAGTTCTTC. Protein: CASSEPWGALQQFF.